This T cell receptor (beta chain) was captured in a study of T cell changes during pregnancy in multiple sclerosis. Only one count was recorded for this clone. Assay: immunoSEQ multiplex PCR; the TCRdb copy retains only in-frame clones and omits some. The sample carries about 86,000 clones, more than 85% recorded once. The germline gives CDR1 MDHEN, CDR2 SYDVKM. Unmatched junction bases numbered 3, after V lost 3 bases and J lost 5 bases. The CDR3 sequence is 15 residues long. This clonotype was sampled from a female donor in good health, enrolled as a control in a pregnancy study. The input for sequencing was peripheral blood, taken in the first trimester of pregnancy. The chain employs TRBV28 and TRBJ1-6; 8 bases fit TRBD1. The CDR3 DNA sequence: TGTGCCAGCAGTTTCGGACAGGGACATAATTCACCCCTCCACTTT. It translates to CASSFGQGHNSPLHF.